This TCR beta chain was identified in a study of blood T cell repertoires in COVID-19. Some clones are missing from TCRdb's copy, which holds only in-frame ones; the method was immunoSEQ multiplex PCR. The top ten hold around 1.3% of the sample, which has a few hundred thousand clones, about 90% seen once. V was clipped by 6 bases and J by 0 bases; unmatched bases: 2. Looked up from germline, CDR1 is LGHNT and CDR2 is FRNRAP. There are 14 residues in the CDR3. This TCR was sampled from a man aged 30 to 39 who had recovered from COVID-19. The sequencing input was PBMCs or T cells enriched from blood (not recorded which). V gene TRBV12-5 combines with J gene TRBJ1-1, with 9 bases aligning to TRBD1. The CDR3 loop is CASGGQGMNTEAFF. For the CDR3, the DNA is TGTGCTAGTGGGGGACAGGGCATGAACACTGAAGCTTTCTTT. Full variable domain (remainder filled in from reference TRBV12-5 and TRBJ1-1): DARVTQTPRHKVTEMGQEVTMRCQPILGHNTVFWYRQTMMQGLELLAYFRNRAPLDDSGMPKDRFSAEMPDATLATLKIQPSEPRDSAVYFCASGGQGMNTEAFFGQGTRLTVV.